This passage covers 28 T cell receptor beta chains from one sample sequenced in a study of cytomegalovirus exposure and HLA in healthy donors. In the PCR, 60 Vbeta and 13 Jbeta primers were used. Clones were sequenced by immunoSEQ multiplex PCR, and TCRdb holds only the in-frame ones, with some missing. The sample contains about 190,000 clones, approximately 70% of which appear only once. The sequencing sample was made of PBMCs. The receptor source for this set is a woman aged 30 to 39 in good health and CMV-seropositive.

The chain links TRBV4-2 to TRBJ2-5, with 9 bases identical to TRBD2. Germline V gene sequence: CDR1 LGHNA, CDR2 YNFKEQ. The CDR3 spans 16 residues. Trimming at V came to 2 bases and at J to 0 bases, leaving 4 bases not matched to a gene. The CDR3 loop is CASSQQAGGYQETQYF. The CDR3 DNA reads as TGTGCCAGCAGCCAACAAGCGGGAGGCTACCAAGAGACCCAGTACTTC.

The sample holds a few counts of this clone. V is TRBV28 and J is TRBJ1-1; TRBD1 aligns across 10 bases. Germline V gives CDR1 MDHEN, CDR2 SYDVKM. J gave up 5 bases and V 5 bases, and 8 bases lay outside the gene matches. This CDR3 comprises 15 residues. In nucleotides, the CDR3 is TGTGCCAGCAGTCCGTCGACAGGGGGCAAAACTGAAGCTTTCTTT. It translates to CASSPSTGGKTEAFF.

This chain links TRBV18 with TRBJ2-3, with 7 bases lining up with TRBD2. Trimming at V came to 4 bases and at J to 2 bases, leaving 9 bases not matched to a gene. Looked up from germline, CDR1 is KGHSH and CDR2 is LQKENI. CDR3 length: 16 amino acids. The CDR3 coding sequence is TGTGCCAGCTCACGATCAGCGGGGAGTCCCACAGATACGCAGTATTTT. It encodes CASSRSAGSPTDTQYF.

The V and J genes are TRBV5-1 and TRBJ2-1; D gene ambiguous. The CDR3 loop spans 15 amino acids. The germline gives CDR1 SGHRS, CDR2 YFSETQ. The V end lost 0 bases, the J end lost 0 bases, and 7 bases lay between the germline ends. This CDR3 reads CASSLAVHSYNEQFF. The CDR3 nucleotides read TGCGCCAGCAGCTTGGCAGTACACTCCTACAATGAGCAGTTCTTC.

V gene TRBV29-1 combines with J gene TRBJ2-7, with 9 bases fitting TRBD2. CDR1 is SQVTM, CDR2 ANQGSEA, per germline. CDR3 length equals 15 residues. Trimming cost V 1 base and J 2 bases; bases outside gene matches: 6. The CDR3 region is CSVEARASGTYEQYF. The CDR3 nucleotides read TGCAGCGTTGAAGCTCGGGCTAGCGGGACCTACGAGCAGTACTTC.

Here the CDR3 DNA reads TGTGCCAGCAGCTTAGGAGGTCAAGGGAGTGGCCAAGAGACCCAGTACTTC. This translates into CASSLGGQGSGQETQYF. V and J are TRBV7-7 and TRBJ2-5; TRBD2 is a possible D gene (5 bases). CDR3 length: 17 amino acids. Germline-derived CDR1 and CDR2 are SSHAT and FNYEAQ (reference sequence). V shed 1 base and J shed 1 base, with 16 bases lying between them. Full variable domain (rest looked up from reference TRBV7-7 and TRBJ2-5): GAGVSQSPRYKVTKRGQDVTLRCDPISSHATLYWYQQALGQGPEFLTYFNYEAQPDKSGLPSDRFSAERPEGSISTLTIQRTEQRDSAMYRCASSLGGQGSGQETQYFGPGTRLLVL.

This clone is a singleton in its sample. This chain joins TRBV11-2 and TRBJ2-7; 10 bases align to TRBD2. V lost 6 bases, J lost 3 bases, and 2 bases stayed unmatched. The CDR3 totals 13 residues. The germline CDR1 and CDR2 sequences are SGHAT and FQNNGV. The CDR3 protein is CASRLAGDYEQYF. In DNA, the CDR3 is TGTGCCAGCAGGCTAGCGGGAGACTACGAGCAGTACTTC.

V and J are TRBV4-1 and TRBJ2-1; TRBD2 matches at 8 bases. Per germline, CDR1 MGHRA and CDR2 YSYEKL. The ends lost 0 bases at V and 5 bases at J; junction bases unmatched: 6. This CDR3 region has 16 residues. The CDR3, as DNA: TGCGCCAGCAGCCAAGAACGACGGGAGGGCCACAATGAGCAGTTCTTC. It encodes CASSQERREGHNEQFF.

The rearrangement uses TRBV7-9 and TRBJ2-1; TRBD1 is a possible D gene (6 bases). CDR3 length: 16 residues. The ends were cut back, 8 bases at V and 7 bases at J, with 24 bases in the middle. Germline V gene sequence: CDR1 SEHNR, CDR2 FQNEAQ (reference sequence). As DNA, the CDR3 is TGTGCCAGCTCTTCGTCCAGCGCTACCCAGGGGAATGAGCAGTTCTTC. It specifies CASSSSSATQGNEQFF. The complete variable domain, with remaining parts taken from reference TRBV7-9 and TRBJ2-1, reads DTGVSQNPRHKITKRGQNVTFRCDPISEHNRLYWYRQTLGQGPEFLTYFQNEAQLEKSRLLSDRFSAERPKGSFSTLEIQRTEQGDSAMYLCASSSSSATQGNEQFFGPGTRLTVL.

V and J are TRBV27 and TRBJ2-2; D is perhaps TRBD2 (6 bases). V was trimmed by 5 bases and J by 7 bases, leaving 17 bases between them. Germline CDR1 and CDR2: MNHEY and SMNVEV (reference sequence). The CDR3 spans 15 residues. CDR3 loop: CASSPLTSSGGELFF. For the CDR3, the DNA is TGTGCCAGCAGTCCCCTGACTAGTTCGGGCGGGGAGCTGTTTTTT.

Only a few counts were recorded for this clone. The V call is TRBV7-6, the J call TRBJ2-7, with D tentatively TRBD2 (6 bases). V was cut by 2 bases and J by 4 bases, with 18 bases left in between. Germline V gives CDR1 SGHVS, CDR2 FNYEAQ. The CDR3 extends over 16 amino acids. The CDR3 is CASSLYVAGPGYEQYF. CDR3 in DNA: TGTGCCAGCAGCTTATATGTCGCGGGGCCGGGGTACGAGCAGTACTTC.

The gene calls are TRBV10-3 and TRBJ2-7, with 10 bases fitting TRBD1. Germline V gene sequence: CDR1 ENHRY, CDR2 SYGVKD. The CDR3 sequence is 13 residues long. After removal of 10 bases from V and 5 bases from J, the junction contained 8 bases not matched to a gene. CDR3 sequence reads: CATGQGLKDEQYF. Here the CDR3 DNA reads TGTGCCACGGGACAGGGGTTGAAAGACGAGCAGTACTTC.

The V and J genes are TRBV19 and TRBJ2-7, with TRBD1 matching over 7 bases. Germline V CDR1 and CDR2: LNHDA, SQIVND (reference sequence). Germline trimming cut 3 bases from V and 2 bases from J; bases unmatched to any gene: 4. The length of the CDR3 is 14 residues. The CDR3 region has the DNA TGTGCCAGTAGTATGACAGGGAACGCCTACGAGCAGTACTTC. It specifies CASSMTGNAYEQYF.

DNA for the CDR3: TGTGCCAGCAGCCAAGGCGGGGGGGGCTGGCGGCGGGAGACCCAGTACTTC. Translated, it gives CASSQGGGGWRRETQYF. The V call is TRBV14, the J call TRBJ2-5, with 9 bases aligning to TRBD2. Trimming at V came to 1 base and at J to 5 bases, leaving 11 bases not matched to a gene. The CDR3 totals 17 residues. Germline lookup yields CDR1 SGHDN and CDR2 FVKESK.

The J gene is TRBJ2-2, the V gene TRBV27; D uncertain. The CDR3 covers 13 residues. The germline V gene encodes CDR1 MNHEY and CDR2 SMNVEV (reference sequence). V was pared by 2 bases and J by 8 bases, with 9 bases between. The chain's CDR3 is CASSLSGAGELFF. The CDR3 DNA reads TGTGCCAGCAGTTTAAGTGGAGCTGGGGAGCTGTTTTTT.

CDR3 in DNA: TGTGCCAGCCGAGGGGGAAGTGACGGGGAGCTGTTTTTT. It is translated as CASRGGSDGELFF. The genes are TRBV19 and TRBJ2-2, with a possible D match to TRBD1 (6 bases). Germline V gene lookup returns CDR1 LNHDA and CDR2 SQIVND (reference sequence). The CDR3 covers 13 residues. V was trimmed by 9 bases and J by 7 bases, leaving 15 bases between them.

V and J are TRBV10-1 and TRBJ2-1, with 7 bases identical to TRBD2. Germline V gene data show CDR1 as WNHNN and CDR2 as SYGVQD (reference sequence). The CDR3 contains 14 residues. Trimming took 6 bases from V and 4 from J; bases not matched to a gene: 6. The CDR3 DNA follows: TGCGCCAGCAGCAGTAGCGGGCTGTACAATGAGCAGTTCTTC. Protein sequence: CASSSSGLYNEQFF.

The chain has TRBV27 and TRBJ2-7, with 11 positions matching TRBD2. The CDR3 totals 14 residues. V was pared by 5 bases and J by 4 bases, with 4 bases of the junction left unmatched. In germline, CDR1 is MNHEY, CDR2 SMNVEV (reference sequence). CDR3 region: CASSPSSGGYEQYF. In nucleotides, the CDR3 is TGTGCCAGCAGTCCTTCTAGCGGGGGGTACGAGCAGTACTTC.

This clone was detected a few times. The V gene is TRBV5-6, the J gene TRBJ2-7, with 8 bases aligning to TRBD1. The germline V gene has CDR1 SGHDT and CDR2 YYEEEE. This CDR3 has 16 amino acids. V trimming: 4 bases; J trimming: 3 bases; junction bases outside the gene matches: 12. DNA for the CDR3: TGTGCCAGCAGCACCCCAGGGATTACAGGGGGCTACGAGCAGTACTTC. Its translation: CASSTPGITGGYEQYF. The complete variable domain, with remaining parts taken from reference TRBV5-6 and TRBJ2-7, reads DAGVTQSPTHLIKTRGQQVTLRCSPKSGHDTVSWYQQALGQGPQFIFQYYEEEERQRGNFPDRFSGHQFPNYSSELNVNALLLGDSALYLCASSTPGITGGYEQYFGPGTRLTVT.

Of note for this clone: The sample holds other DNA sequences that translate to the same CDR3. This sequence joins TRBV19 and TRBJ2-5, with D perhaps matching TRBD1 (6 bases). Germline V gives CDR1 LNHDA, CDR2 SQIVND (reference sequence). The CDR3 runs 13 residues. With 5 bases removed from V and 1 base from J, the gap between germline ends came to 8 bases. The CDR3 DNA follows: TGTGCCAGTAGTGGGACACGCCAAGAGACCCAGTACTTC. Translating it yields CASSGTRQETQYF. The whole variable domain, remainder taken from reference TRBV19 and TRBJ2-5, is DGGITQSPKYLFRKEGQNVTLSCEQNLNHDAMYWYRQDPGQGLRLIYYSQIVNDFQKGDIAEGYSVSREKKESFPLTVTSAQKNPTAFYLCASSGTRQETQYFGPGTRLLVL.

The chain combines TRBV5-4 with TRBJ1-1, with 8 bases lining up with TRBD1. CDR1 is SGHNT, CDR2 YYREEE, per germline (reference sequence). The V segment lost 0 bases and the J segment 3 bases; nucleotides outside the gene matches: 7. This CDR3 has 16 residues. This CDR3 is CASSLGAGGGYTEAFF. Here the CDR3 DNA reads TGTGCCAGCAGCTTGGGGGCAGGGGGCGGTTACACTGAAGCTTTCTTT. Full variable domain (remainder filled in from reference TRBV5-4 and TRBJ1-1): ETGVTQSPTHLIKTRGQQVTLRCSSQSGHNTVSWYQQALGQGPQFIFQYYREEENGRGNFPPRFSGLQFPNYSSELNVNALELDDSALYLCASSLGAGGGYTEAFFGQGTRLTVV.

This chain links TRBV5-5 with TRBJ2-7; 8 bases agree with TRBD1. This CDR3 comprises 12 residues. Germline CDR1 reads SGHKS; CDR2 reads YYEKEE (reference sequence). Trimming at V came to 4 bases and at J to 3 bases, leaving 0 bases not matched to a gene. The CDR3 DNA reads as TGTGCCAGCAGCGGACAGGGCTACGAGCAGTACTTC. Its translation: CASSGQGYEQYF.

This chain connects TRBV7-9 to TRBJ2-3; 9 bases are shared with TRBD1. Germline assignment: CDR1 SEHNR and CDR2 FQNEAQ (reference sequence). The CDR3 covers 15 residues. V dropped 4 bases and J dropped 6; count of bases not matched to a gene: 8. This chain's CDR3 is CASSSRDRVSDTQYF. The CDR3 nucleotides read TGTGCCAGCAGCTCCCGGGACAGGGTATCCGATACGCAGTATTTT.

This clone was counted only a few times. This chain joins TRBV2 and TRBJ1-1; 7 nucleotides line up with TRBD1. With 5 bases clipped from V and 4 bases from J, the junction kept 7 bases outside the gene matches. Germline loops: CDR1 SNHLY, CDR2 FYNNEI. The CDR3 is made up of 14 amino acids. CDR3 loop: CASSWTEGATEAFF. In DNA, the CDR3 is TGTGCCAGCAGTTGGACGGAGGGGGCCACTGAAGCTTTCTTT.

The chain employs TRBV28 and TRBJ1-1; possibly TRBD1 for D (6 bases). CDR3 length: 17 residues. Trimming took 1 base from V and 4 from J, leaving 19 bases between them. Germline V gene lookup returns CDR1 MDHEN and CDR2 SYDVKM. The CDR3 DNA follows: TGTGCCAGCAGTTTATTTCAGGGGTTAAGTGGGAGCACTGAAGCTTTCTTT. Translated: CASSLFQGLSGSTEAFF.

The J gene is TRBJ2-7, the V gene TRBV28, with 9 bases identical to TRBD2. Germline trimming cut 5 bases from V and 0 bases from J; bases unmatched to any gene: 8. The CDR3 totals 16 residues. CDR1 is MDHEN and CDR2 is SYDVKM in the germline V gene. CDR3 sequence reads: CASSDTSGSDSYEQYF. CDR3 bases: TGTGCCAGCAGTGACACTAGCGGGTCCGACTCCTACGAGCAGTACTTC.

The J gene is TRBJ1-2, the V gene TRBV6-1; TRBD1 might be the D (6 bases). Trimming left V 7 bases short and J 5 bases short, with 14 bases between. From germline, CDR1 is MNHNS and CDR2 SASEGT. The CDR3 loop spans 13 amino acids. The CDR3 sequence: CASTLGGGYGYTF. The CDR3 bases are TGTGCCAGCACCTTGGGAGGGGGATATGGCTACACCTTC.

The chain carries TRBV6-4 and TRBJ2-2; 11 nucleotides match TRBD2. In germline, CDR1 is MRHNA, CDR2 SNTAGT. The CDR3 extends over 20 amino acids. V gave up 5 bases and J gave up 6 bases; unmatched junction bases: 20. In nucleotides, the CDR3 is TGTGCCAGCAGTCTGCGACTAGCGGGATCATCCTCAATCGTACCCGGGGAGCTGTTTTTT. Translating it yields CASSLRLAGSSSIVPGELFF.